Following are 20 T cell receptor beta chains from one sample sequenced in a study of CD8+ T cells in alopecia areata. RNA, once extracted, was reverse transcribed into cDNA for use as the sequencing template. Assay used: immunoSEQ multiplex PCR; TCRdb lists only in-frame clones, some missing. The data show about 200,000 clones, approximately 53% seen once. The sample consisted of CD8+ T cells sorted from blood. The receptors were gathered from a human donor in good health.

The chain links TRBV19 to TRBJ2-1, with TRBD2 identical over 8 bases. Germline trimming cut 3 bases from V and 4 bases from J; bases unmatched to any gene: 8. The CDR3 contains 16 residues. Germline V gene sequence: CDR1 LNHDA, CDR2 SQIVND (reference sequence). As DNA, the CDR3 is TGTGCCAGTAGTATGGGTGGCGGGGGGCTGTACAATGAGCAGTTCTTC. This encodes CASSMGGGGLYNEQFF.

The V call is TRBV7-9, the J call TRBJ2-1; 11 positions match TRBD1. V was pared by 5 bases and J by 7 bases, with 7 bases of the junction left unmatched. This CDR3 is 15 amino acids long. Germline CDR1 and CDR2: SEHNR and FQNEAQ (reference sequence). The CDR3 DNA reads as TGTGCCAGCAGCCGGGGACAGGGGGTCCAGAATGAGCAGTTCTTC. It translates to CASSRGQGVQNEQFF.

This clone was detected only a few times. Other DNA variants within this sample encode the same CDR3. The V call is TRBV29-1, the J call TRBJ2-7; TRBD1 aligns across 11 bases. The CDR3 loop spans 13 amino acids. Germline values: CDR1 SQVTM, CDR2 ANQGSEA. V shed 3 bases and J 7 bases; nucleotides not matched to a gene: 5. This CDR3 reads CSVEEGTGGEQYF. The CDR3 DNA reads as TGCAGCGTTGAGGAGGGGACAGGGGGAGAGCAGTACTTC.

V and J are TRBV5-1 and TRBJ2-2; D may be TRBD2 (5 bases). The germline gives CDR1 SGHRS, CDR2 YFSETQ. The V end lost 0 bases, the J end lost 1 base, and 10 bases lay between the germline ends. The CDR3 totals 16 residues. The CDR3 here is CASSLEAAGNTGELFF. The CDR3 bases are TGCGCCAGCAGCTTGGAAGCCGCGGGGAACACCGGGGAGCTGTTTTTT.

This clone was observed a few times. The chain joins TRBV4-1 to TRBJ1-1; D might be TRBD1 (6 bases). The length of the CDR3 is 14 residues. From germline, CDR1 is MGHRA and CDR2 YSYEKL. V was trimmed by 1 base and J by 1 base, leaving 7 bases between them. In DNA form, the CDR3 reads TGCGCCAGCAGCCAAGTGGGGGCGAACACTGAAGCTTTCTTT. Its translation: CASSQVGANTEAFF.

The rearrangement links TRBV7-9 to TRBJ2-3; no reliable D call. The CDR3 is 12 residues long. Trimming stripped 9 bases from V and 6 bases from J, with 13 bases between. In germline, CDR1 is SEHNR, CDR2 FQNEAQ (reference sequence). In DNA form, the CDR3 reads TGTGCCAGTGGTTTAATGCCGGATACGCAGTATTTT. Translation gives CASGLMPDTQYF.

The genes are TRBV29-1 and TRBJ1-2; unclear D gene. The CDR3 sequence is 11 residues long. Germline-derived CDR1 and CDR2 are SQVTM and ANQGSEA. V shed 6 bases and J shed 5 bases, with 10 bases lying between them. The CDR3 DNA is TGCAGCGTGCCTGGGCCATATGGCTACACCTTC. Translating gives CSVPGPYGYTF.

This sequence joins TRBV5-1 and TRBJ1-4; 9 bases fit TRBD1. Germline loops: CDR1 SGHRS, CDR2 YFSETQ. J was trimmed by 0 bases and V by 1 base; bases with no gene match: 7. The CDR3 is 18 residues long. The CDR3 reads CASSLFGTGTPTNEKLFF. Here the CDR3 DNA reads TGCGCCAGCAGCTTGTTCGGGACAGGGACTCCAACTAATGAAAAACTGTTTTTT.

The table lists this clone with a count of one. This chain's CDR3 is CASSQVGLANIQYF. The DNA of the CDR3 is TGCGCCAGCAGCCAAGTAGGACTAGCAAACATTCAGTACTTC. This sequence joins TRBV4-1 and TRBJ2-4; 8 bases are a match to TRBD2. The germline gives CDR1 MGHRA, CDR2 YSYEKL. V shed 1 base, J shed 6 bases, and the junction held 2 bases outside the gene matches. CDR3 length: 14 amino acids.

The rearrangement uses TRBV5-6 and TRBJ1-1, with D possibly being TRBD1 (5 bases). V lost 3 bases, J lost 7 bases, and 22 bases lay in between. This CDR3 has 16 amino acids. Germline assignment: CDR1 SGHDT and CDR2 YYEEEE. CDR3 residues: CASSWEAGLSSIEAFF. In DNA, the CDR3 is TGTGCCAGCAGCTGGGAGGCAGGGTTATCTTCGATTGAAGCTTTCTTT.

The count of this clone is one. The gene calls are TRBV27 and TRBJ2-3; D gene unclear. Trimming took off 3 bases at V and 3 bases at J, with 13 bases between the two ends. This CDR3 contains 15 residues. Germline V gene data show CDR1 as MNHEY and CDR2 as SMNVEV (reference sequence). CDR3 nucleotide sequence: TGTGCCAGCAGTTTTAGCCCGGAACGTACAGATACGCAGTATTTT. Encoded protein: CASSFSPERTDTQYF.

The CDR3 spells CASSPGTPDTEAFF. For the CDR3, the DNA is TGCGCCAGCAGCCCCGGGACACCCGACACTGAAGCTTTCTTT. The chain recombines TRBV5-1 with TRBJ1-1; a possible D gene is TRBD1 (6 bases). CDR1 is SGHRS and CDR2 is YFSETQ in the germline V gene. This CDR3 region has 14 residues. V lost 4 bases to trimming and J lost 3 bases, with 13 bases between them.

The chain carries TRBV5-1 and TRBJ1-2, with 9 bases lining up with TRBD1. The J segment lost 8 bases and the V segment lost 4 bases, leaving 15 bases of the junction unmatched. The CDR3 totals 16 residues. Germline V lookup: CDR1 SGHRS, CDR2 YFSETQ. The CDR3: CASSLAAPRDREGYTF. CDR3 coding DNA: TGCGCCAGCAGCCTCGCAGCCCCCCGGGACAGGGAGGGCTACACCTTC.

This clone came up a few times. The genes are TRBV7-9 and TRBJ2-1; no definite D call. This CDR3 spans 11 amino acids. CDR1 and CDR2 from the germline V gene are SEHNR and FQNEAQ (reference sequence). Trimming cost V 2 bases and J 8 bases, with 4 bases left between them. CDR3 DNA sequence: TGTGCCAGCAGCTTAAATTATGAGCAGTTCTTC. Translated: CASSLNYEQFF.

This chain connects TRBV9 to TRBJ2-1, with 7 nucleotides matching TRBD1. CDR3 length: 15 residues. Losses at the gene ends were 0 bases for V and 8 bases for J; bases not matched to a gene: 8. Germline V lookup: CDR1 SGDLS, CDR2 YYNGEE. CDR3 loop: CASSVEGAQGDEQFF. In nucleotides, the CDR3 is TGTGCCAGCAGCGTAGAGGGGGCCCAGGGAGATGAGCAGTTCTTC.

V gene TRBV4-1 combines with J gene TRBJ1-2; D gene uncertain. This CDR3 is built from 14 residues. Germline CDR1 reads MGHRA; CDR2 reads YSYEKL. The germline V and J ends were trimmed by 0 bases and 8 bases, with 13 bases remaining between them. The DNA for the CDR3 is TGCGCCAGCAGCCAAGAGGGAACCAGGACGGGCTACACCTTC. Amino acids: CASSQEGTRTGYTF.

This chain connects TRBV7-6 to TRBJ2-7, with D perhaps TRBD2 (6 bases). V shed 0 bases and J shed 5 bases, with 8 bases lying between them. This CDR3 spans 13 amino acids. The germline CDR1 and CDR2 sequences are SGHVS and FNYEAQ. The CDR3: CASSLAGGNEQYF. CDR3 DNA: TGTGCCAGCAGCTTAGCGGGAGGCAACGAGCAGTACTTC. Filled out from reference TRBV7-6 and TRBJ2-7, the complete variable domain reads GAGVSQSPRYKVTKRGQDVALRCDPISGHVSLYWYRQALGQGPEFLTYFNYEAQQDKSGLPNDRFSAERPEGSISTLTIQRTEQRDSAMYRCASSLAGGNEQYFGPGTRLTVT.

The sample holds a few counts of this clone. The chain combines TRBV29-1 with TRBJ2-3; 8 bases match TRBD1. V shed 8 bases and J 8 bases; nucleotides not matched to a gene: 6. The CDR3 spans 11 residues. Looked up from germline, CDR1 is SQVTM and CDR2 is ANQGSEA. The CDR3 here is CSLGTGGTQYF. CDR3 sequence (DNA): TGCAGCCTAGGGACAGGTGGTACGCAGTATTTT.

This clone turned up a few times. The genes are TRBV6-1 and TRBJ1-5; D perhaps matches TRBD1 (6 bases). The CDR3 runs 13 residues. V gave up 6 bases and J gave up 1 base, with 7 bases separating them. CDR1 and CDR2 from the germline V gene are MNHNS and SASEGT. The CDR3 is CASRGQSNQPQHF. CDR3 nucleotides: TGTGCCAGCAGAGGACAGAGCAATCAGCCCCAGCATTTT.

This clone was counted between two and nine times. The CDR3 DNA is TGTGCCAGCAGCCCCCACCTCCAAGGTAGCACTGAAGCTTTCTTT. This encodes CASSPHLQGSTEAFF. The chain carries TRBV7-9 and TRBJ1-1, with D unresolved. Per germline, CDR1 SEHNR and CDR2 FQNEAQ (reference sequence). Trimming cost V 5 bases and J 4 bases, with 17 bases left between them. This CDR3 is 15 amino acids long.